The rows below give T cell receptor beta chains drawn from one sample of a study of T cells in localized non-small cell lung cancer. Data came from immunoSEQ multiplex PCR; TCRdb stores just in-frame clones and leaves some out. Of around 23,000 clones in the sample, roughly 86% were seen once. The sequencing used peripheral blood mononuclear cells, collected before any cancer treatment. These receptors were collected from a male donor at least 60 years old with stage II lung adenocarcinoma. Both conserved end residues are part of each CDR3. A D gene is named only where the DNA matches it firmly. Clone sizes are given selectively: once, few, many, or a class where the clone is expanded.

TRBV4-1	-	-	TRBJ2-1	CASSQGGGSPREQFF	TGCGCCAGCAGCCAAGGCGGCGGGTCTCCACGTGAGCAGTTCTTC
TRBV5-1	TRBD2	-	TRBJ2-3	CASSLEQREWDTQYF	TGCGCCAGCAGCTTGGAGCAGCGGGAGTGGGATACGCAGTATTTT
TRBV6-5	-	-	TRBJ2-3	CASSSGQHTDTQYF	TGTGCCAGCAGTTCGGGACAACACACAGATACGCAGTATTTT
TRBV6-6	-	-	TRBJ2-7	CASSRTTGSEQYF	TGTGCCAGCAGCCGGACCACAGGGTCCGAGCAGTACTTC
TRBV29-1	-	-	TRBJ2-1	CSVGFAYNEQFF	TGCAGCGTTGGATTTGCCTACAATGAGCAGTTCTTC
TRBV11-2	-	-	TRBJ2-5	CASSFYVGGNAETQYF	TGTGCCAGCAGCTTTTACGTCGGAGGGAACGCGGAGACCCAGTACTTC
TRBV2	TRBD1	-	TRBJ2-7	CASSEPFRDRSHEQYF	TGTGCCAGCAGTGAACCTTTCCGGGACAGGTCCCACGAGCAGTACTTC
TRBV19	-	-	TRBJ2-1	CASSILGGHEQFF	TGTGCCAGTAGTATTTTGGGGGGCCATGAGCAGTTCTTC
TRBV5-5	-	-	TRBJ2-1	CASSLGGTLVHEQFF	TGTGCCAGCAGCTTGGGTGGGACCCTCGTCCATGAGCAGTTCTTC
TRBV6-4	TRBD2	-	TRBJ2-3	CASSDSLAGGNRYF	TGTGCCAGCAGTGACTCCCTAGCGGGAGGCAACCGTTATTTT
TRBV5-3	TRBD2	few	TRBJ2-7	CASREAPPYEQYF	TGTGCCAGCCGGGAGGCGCCCCCCTACGAGCAGTACTTC
TRBV18	TRBD1	once	TRBJ1-1	CASSPLDNRGQRNTEAFF	TGTGCCAGCTCACCCCTTGACAACAGGGGGCAACGGAACACTGAAGCTTTCTTT
TRBV5-1	-	-	TRBJ2-2	CASSNRDPHRGELFF	TGCGCCAGCAGCAACCGGGACCCACACCGAGGGGAGCTGTTTTTT
TRBV18	-	-	TRBJ1-5	CASSANSGDQPQHF	TGTGCCAGCTCAGCCAATTCAGGGGATCAGCCCCAGCATTTT
TRBV2	TRBD2	-	TRBJ2-7	CASSRQAGVYEQYF	TGTGCCAGCAGCCGACAAGCGGGAGTCTACGAGCAGTACTTC
TRBV5-6	-	-	TRBJ1-1	CASSLFLNTEAFF	TGTGCCAGCAGCTTGTTTCTGAACACTGAAGCTTTCTTT
TRBV5-1	TRBD2	-	TRBJ2-1	CASSQPPGLASGEQFF	TGCGCCAGCAGTCAACCACCGGGACTAGCTTCCGGTGAGCAGTTCTTC
TRBV7-9	-	-	TRBJ2-3	CASSPKWADTQYF	TGTGCCAGCAGCCCAAAGTGGGCAGATACGCAGTATTTT
TRBV28	-	-	TRBJ2-5	CASSSGYQGSQYF	TGTGCCAGCAGTTCGGGCTACCAGGGGTCCCAGTACTTC
TRBV6-1	TRBD1	-	TRBJ2-1	CASSSDRGTYNEQFF	TGTGCCAGCAGTTCCGACAGGGGAACCTACAATGAGCAGTTCTTC
TRBV13	TRBD2	-	TRBJ2-7	CASSSPRTSGSSYEQYF	TGTGCCAGCAGCTCCCCTAGGACTAGCGGGAGCTCCTACGAGCAGTACTTC
TRBV4-1	TRBD2	-	TRBJ2-7	CASSQQGLAGDEQYF	TGCGCCAGCAGCCAACAGGGACTAGCGGGCGACGAGCAGTACTTC
TRBV5-1	TRBD2	-	TRBJ2-1	CASSLRASGGRIHNEQFF	TGCGCCAGCAGCTTGAGAGCTAGCGGGGGGAGGATCCACAATGAGCAGTTCTTC
TRBV10-1	TRBD2	hyperexpanded	TRBJ2-3	CASSGRLAGNSDTQYF	TGCGCCAGCAGTGGAAGACTAGCGGGAAACTCAGATACGCAGTATTTT
TRBV5-4	-	-	TRBJ1-1	CASNWGGMNTEAFF	TGTGCCAGCAACTGGGGGGGGATGAACACTGAAGCTTTCTTT
TRBV19	-	-	TRBJ1-2	CASSGRAGEDGYTF	TGTGCCAGTAGTGGGAGGGCAGGGGAGGATGGCTACACCTTC
TRBV6-5	-	-	TRBJ2-7	CASSRSSPRTDEQYF	TGTGCCAGCAGTAGATCCTCACCTCGGACGGACGAGCAGTACTTC
TRBV5-1	-	-	TRBJ2-2	CASSLAGSNTGELFF	TGCGCCAGCAGCTTGGCGGGATCGAACACCGGGGAGCTGTTTTTT
TRBV18	-	-	TRBJ2-1	CASSHPGYNEQFF	TGTGCCAGCTCACATCCGGGTTACAATGAGCAGTTCTTC
TRBV11-2	-	-	TRBJ2-7	CASSLYDGKQYF	TGTGCCAGCAGCTTGTATGACGGGAAGCAGTACTTC
TRBV14	-	-	TRBJ2-7	CASSQERGTRQYF	TGTGCCAGCAGCCAAGAACGTGGGACGAGGCAGTACTTC
TRBV25-1	-	-	TRBJ2-7	CASLADQWGFEQYF	TGTGCCAGCTTGGCGGACCAGTGGGGATTTGAGCAGTACTTC
TRBV5-8	TRBD1	-	TRBJ2-1	CASSLGTGVNEQFF	TGTGCCAGCAGCTTGGGGACAGGGGTCAATGAGCAGTTCTTC
TRBV19	TRBD1	-	TRBJ2-1	CASSTGGSYNEQFF	TGTGCCAGTAGTACAGGGGGCTCCTACAATGAGCAGTTCTTC
TRBV14	-	-	TRBJ1-2	CASSHGTGRTLGGYTF	TGTGCCAGCAGCCACGGTACGGGCAGAACCCTTGGAGGCTACACCTTC
TRBV28	TRBD2	-	TRBJ2-5	CASLEYSGSRETQYF	TGTGCCAGCTTGGAATATAGCGGGAGTCGGGAGACCCAGTACTTC
TRBV4-2	-	-	TRBJ2-6	CASSQEVRSGANVLTF	TGTGCCAGCAGCCAAGAGGTACGATCTGGGGCCAACGTCCTGACTTTC
TRBV19	TRBD1	few	TRBJ2-7	CATTRGQGYEQYF	TGTGCCACAACAAGAGGACAGGGCTACGAGCAGTACTTC
TRBV5-1	-	-	TRBJ1-2	CASSPSGGSKIYGGYTF	TGCGCCAGCAGCCCGAGCGGGGGGAGTAAAATCTATGGTGGCTACACCTTC
TRBV6-4	-	-	TRBJ2-7	CASRGLLAEKTGEQYF	TGTGCCAGCAGAGGATTACTAGCGGAGAAGACAGGGGAGCAGTACTTC
TRBV18	TRBD1	-	TRBJ1-1	CASSPKTGRTEAFF	TGTGCCAGCTCACCCAAGACAGGGCGCACTGAAGCTTTCTTT
TRBV7-2	-	few	TRBJ1-1	CASSFGRNTEAFF	TGTGCCAGCAGCTTTGGTCGAAACACTGAAGCTTTCTTT
TRBV6-4	-	few	TRBJ1-2	CASRFEPSSNYGYTF	TGTGCCAGCAGATTCGAGCCCAGCTCAAACTATGGCTACACCTTC
TRBV27	-	few	TRBJ1-5	CASSLSTGQGSNQPQHF	TGTGCCAGCAGTTTATCTACGGGGCAGGGATCGAATCAGCCCCAGCATTTT
TRBV4-2	TRBD1	-	TRBJ1-5	CASRLTGGDQPQHF	TGTGCCAGCAGACTCACAGGGGGCGATCAGCCCCAGCATTTT
TRBV5-1	-	-	TRBJ2-1	CASSLDRLGHFF	TGCGCCAGCAGCTTGGATAGGCTCGGCCATTTCTTC
TRBV2	-	-	TRBJ2-1	CASRETLRGSYNEQFF	TGTGCCAGCAGGGAAACGCTCAGGGGTTCCTACAATGAGCAGTTCTTC
TRBV29-1	TRBD2	once	TRBJ2-3	CSVGMGLAGGRDTQYF	TGCAGCGTTGGTATGGGACTAGCGGGAGGGAGAGATACGCAGTATTTT
TRBV10-3	-	few	TRBJ1-1	CAISDYTEAFF	TGTGCCATCAGTGACTACACTGAAGCTTTCTTT
TRBV5-5	-	-	TRBJ1-4	CASSSGSGEKLFF	TGTGCCAGCAGCTCTGGAAGTGGAGAAAAACTGTTTTTT
TRBV19	-	-	TRBJ1-5	CASSISQPFDEPQHF	TGTGCCAGTAGTATTTCCCAGCCCTTTGATGAGCCCCAGCATTTT
TRBV6-6	TRBD2	-	TRBJ2-1	CASSRTGGSEYEQFF	TGTGCCAGCAGCCGCACGGGCGGGAGTGAGTATGAGCAGTTCTTC
TRBV29-1	-	-	TRBJ2-1	CSVVRNNEQFF	TGCAGCGTTGTGCGGAACAATGAGCAGTTCTTC
TRBV6-5	TRBD2	-	TRBJ2-1	CASSYIREGGYNEQFF	TGTGCCAGCAGTTATATTCGGGAGGGGGGCTACAATGAGCAGTTCTTC